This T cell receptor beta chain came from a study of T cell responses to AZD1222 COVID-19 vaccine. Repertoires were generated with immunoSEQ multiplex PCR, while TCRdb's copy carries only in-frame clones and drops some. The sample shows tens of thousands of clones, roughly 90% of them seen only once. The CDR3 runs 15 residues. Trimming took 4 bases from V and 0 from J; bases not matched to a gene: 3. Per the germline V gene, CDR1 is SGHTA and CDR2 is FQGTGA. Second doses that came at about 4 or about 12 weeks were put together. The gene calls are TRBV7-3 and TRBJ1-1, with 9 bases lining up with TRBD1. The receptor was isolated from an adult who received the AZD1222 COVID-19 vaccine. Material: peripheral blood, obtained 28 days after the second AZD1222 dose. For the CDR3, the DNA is TGTGCCAGCAGCTCCGGGACAGGGATGAACACTGAAGCTTTCTTT. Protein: CASSSGTGMNTEAFF.